This T cell receptor beta chain was recovered during a study of cytomegalovirus exposure and HLA in healthy donors (dated by TCRdb to 2017 to 2019). Context from the whole study: An earlier analysis of some 500 of the donors reported 250 to 300 Gb of sequence data and 120 million or so unique TCR beta sequences from approximately 180 million T cells. Around 300 gigabases of sequencing data and approximately 93 million unique TCR sequences were included in an early release covering under 650 HLA-typed donors. Of the roughly 400 genotyped donors, 65% to 90% fell in the genetic ancestry cluster associated with self-reported Caucasian donors. The study was designed to test whether signatures of past pathogen exposure could be identified by cataloging public T cell receptors. Using immunosequencing, the study profiled T cell repertoires from 666 subjects and related those repertoires to cytomegalovirus serostatus. Along with the approximately 620-subject first cohort, a separate validation cohort of some 130 different subjects was used. To predict cytomegalovirus infection status, the study brought together high-throughput TCR immunosequencing, statistical association of individual TCRs with disease status, and machine learning. To study patterns of TCR occurrence, a later analysis re-analyzed previously published TCR beta repertoires from under 750 donors and added high-resolution HLA genotyping. Rather than drawing on any new phenotypic data, the later analysis identified candidate immune exposures from TCR beta sequences and the way those sequences occurred across donors. To decide whether each TCR beta V gene segment behaved as functional or pseudogenic, an earlier analysis of nearly 600 of the donors relied on high-throughput TCR beta sequencing. Donor age, sex, ethnicity and CMV serostatus were compiled alongside the repertoire data. A later genetic analysis took genome-wide SNP genotypes for about 55% of the roughly 700 donors and used that subset as a discovery cohort. All discovery cohort repertoires had been generated on a single sequencing platform. HLA typing included class I and class II loci at four-digit resolution. The number of donors typed differed by locus, with about 629-630 for A, B, C, DRB1 and DQB1, approximately 500 for DQA1, over 600 for DPA1, and approximately 470 for DPB1. A handful of DR-DQ haplotypes were handled as single units for association and clustering because linkage in the cohort was strong. Among about 410 genotyped donors of the cohort, an average of roughly 230,000 unique TCR beta nucleotide sequences was sequenced per donor, of which about 19% were non-productive.

As for this clone: What antigen it recognizes has not been identified. There are no base qualities to consult, and no much larger clone falls within one base.

The protocol used for the library was the immunoSEQ multiplex PCR assay. For the multiplex PCR, a mixture combining 60 forward primers for TCR Vbeta segments and 13 reverse primers for TCR Jbeta segments was used. The CDR3 region of rearranged TCR beta genes was amplified from genomic DNA by a multiplex PCR assay. The amplified TCR beta libraries were sequenced on the Illumina HiSeq System as 87-base-pair reads. The original pipeline was this. A later analysis tallied 75 million to 95 million unique TCR beta chains across the approximately 670 repertoires, and around 12 million of those chains were shared by two or more donors. Raw reads were error-corrected and collapsed into unique sequences by a nearest-neighbor algorithm in which closely related sequences were merged to remove PCR and sequencing errors. V, D and J gene segments were assigned by aligning CDR3 sequences to IMGT reference sequences. For a sequence to be retained, at least a six-nucleotide match to both a V gene segment and a J gene segment was required. A rearrangement counted as productive if the CDR3 had no stop codons and remained in frame with V and J, and every other rearrangement counted as non-productive. CDR3 was defined by IMGT convention, running from the second conserved V-encoded cysteine to the conserved J-encoded phenylalanine. Sequences without an unambiguous match to a single V gene segment were excluded from the earlier analysis of approximately 560 of the donors. In an earlier analysis of some 590 of the donors, a V segment was called functional when productive rearrangements were above 56.7%, and segregating when the standard deviation between donors exceeded 5%. A statistical classification framework was developed to diagnose cytomegalovirus status using the catalog of TCR beta chain sequences. V and J gene assignment, in a later analysis, came from comparing TCR nucleotide sequences with IMGT/GENE-DB human TR gene sequences. A later analysis assigned CDR3 sequences and most-parsimonious VDJ recombination scenarios with the TCRdist pipeline. In a later analysis, each TCR beta chain was defined by its CDR3 amino acid sequence together with its V-gene family, and reads lacking a unique V-gene family were excluded. A later analysis removed several hundred highly shared, low-generation-probability nucleotide sequences to deal with suspected cross-contamination and a sequencing artifact. A later analysis calculated a clonal expansion index for each public chain from normalized within-repertoire ranks of inferred template counts. Generation probabilities in a later analysis came from a VDJ recombination model fitted to out-of-frame rearrangements, and those results were checked against IGoR. A later analysis scored TCR-TCR, TCR-HLA and TCR-CMV co-occurrence with hypergeometric tests, applying a repertoire-size bias correction to TCR pairs. In a later analysis, false discovery rates were estimated by permuting HLA or CMV assignments 20 times. In a later analysis, co-occurring TCRs were grouped using DBSCAN, and TCRdist sequence similarity was added for clustering within HLA-allele-positive subsets. Repertoires with fewer than 30,000 or more than 120,000 public chains were left out of co-occurrence clustering, as were five repertoires with anomalous nucleotide sharing. TCRdb's version of the immuneACCESS table is confined to in-frame rearrangements and falls short of the full clone set. An unresolved V gene accounts for under half of the shortfall where checked; the remainder is of unknown origin. That table furnishes V, J and clone size, whereas the DNA furnished D and trimming. The sample contains approximately 130,000 clones, about 78% of them found a single time. The ten largest clonotypes hold 1.2% of the sample.

What the work shows at the level of the full study, not this receptor alone: In the study, 150 to 200 TCR beta chains were listed as associated with cytomegalovirus. For the cohort, immune exposure information was limited to CMV serostatus. In both the original and validation cohorts, the classifier was reported to diagnose cytomegalovirus status with high specificity and sensitivity. A later analysis reported that several top co-occurrence clusters appeared linked to parvovirus B19, influenza, CMV and Epstein-Barr virus. Across donors, most TCR sequences were observed very rarely, whereas some public TCRs were present in many individuals. Because counts were too low, about 15 rarely observed V segments, including chromosome 9 orphons, were left out of the earlier analysis of approximately 500 of the donors. According to a later analysis, most CMV-associated TCR beta chains appeared to be HLA-restricted, and the HLA associations seemed to be driven largely by CMV exposure. A cluster of highly shared sequence variants was judged likely to represent a technical artifact of the sequencing pipeline. Roughly uniform sequencing depth across donors was assumed in presence/absence analyses, although this assumption may not hold. A later genetic analysis associated a missense DCLRE1C variant with V-gene and J-gene trimming of TCR beta chains, and an independent cohort replicated the association. In an earlier analysis of approximately 600 of the donors, most TCR beta V segments were observed in productive rearrangements about 87% or about 30% of the time, broadly matching IMGT annotations. A few of the identified cytomegalovirus-associated TCR beta chains were confirmed in vitro to be specific for cytomegalovirus antigens. When HLA alleles, especially DR and DQ, strongly co-occurred, attributing TCR associations to individual alleles was difficult. Correlated functional status among segregating V segments might be attributable to linkage disequilibrium, but an unknown experimental factor could not be ruled out. A later analysis associated about 17,000 TCR beta sequences with specific HLA alleles at a false discovery rate of 0.05. According to a later genetic analysis, donors in an Asian-associated ancestry cluster had fewer N-insertions in productive TCRs than the approximately 630-donor mean. It was suggested by the authors that the approach could potentially be generalized to other disease states and immunological phenotypes. A further reported finding was that TCR beta sequences accurately predicted the HLA-A and HLA-B alleles for most subjects in the first cohort. The cohort was sequenced for TCR beta chains only, and without alpha or paired-chain data the features that could be detected were limited. Compared with equally common non-associated chains, HLA-associated TCR beta chains in a later analysis were more clonally expanded and had lower generation probabilities. According to a later analysis, TCR association rates differed among HLA loci, with DRB1 alleles showing the most associated TCRs and HLA-C alleles showing the fewest. Because HLA typing was unavailable for some donors at each locus, only the typed subset was used in association tests.

The cohort was made up of around 720 healthy bone marrow donors. At the time of sampling, all cohort members were nominally healthy, though unrecorded immune exposures were likely present. The donor was CMV seronegative and was included in the group of 352 seronegative cohort members. Every donor gave a peripheral blood sample, and the peripheral blood mononuclear cells from that sample were used for TCR beta sequencing. The Qiagen DNeasy Blood Extraction Kit was used to extract genomic DNA from the blood cell samples. The sequenced material came from PBMCs. This clonotype originated in a man aged 50 to 60 in good health and CMV-seronegative.

The CDR3 protein is CASSLADPEVIMNTEAFF. The DNA sequence is as follows: TGCGCCAGCTCTTTAGCGGATCCGGAGGTAATCATGAACACTGAAGCTTTCTTT. The sequence joins TRBV5-1 to TRBJ1-1; there is no confident call for the D gene. Looking up the germline V gene yields CDR1 SGHRS and CDR2 YFSETQ. The CDR3, cysteine through phenylalanine, is 18 amino acids long. This entry keeps only the CDR3 DNA: 54 bases, framed from base 1. Deletion took 7 bases off V and 0 bases off J, with a span of 25 bases between the germline ends.